Each of the 3 T cell receptor beta chains below was sequenced from the same sample in a study of response to subunit inactivated influenza vaccine. TCRdb re-derived calls from the RT-PCR reads in MiXCR, one entry per CDR3 protein. Among 710,000 or so distinct CDR3 sequences listed, less than 20% were seen once. Sequenced here: PBMCs from blood, sampled roughly 12 days after vaccination. The origin of the receptors is a man in his fifties who received an inactivated influenza vaccine.

This clonotype was recorded many times. In DNA form, the CDR3 reads TGTGCCAGCAGGGGCGGAGGGAACACCGGGGAGCTGTTTTTT. This codes for CASRGGGNTGELFF. The chain links TRBV25-1 to TRBJ2-2; weak D call: TRBD2 (5 bases). The V gene's germline CDR1 is MGHDK and CDR2 SYGVNS. V was trimmed by 6 bases and J by 1 base, leaving 9 bases between them. The CDR3 is made up of 14 amino acids. The whole variable domain, remainder taken from reference TRBV25-1 and TRBJ2-2, is EADIYQTPRYLVIGTGKKITLECSQTMGHDKMYWYQQDPGMELHLIHYSYGVNSTEKGDLSSESTVSRIRTEHFPLTLESARPSHTSQYLCASRGGGNTGELFFGEGSRLTVL.

This clonotype came up a few times. The chain employs TRBV24-1 and TRBJ2-1, with D perhaps assigned TRBD1 or TRBD2 (5 bases each). Looked up from germline, CDR1 is KGHDR and CDR2 is SFDVKD. The CDR3 has 15 residues. Trimming removed 5 bases at V and 3 bases at J, with 13 bases between. CDR3 sequence (DNA): TGTGCCACCAGTGGTGGGGGAATCCGCTACAATGAGCAGTTCTTC. It encodes CATSGGGIRYNEQFF.

J is TRBJ2-1 and V is TRBV4-1, with no clear D. CDR3 length equals 15 residues. V lost 2 bases to trimming and J lost 0 bases, with 8 bases between them. Germline V CDR1 and CDR2: MGHRA, YSYEKL. The CDR3 is CASSQLQNSYNEQFF. The CDR3 DNA sequence: TGCGCCAGCAGCCAACTCCAGAACTCCTACAATGAGCAGTTCTTC.